Below, 17 T cell receptor beta chains from the same sample are listed, as sequenced in a study of T cell responses to AZD1222 COVID-19 vaccine. Only in-frame clones appear in the TCRdb table, and some are missing; sequencing was by immunoSEQ multiplex PCR. Of 100,000 to 150,000 clones listed, 65% to 90% are singletons. The input for sequencing was peripheral blood, taken 28 days after the second AZD1222 dose. These receptors were obtained from an adult who received the AZD1222 COVID-19 vaccine.

The count of this clone is one. The chain joins TRBV6-5 to TRBJ2-7, with D possibly being TRBD1 or TRBD2 (7 bases each). The ends were cut back, 5 bases at V and 1 base at J, with 12 bases in the middle. Per the germline V gene, CDR1 is MNHEY and CDR2 is SVGAGI. The CDR3 has 14 residues. The CDR3 DNA follows: TGTGCCAGCAGTACCCAGGGGGGGTCCTACGAGCAGTACTTC. Its protein is CASSTQGGSYEQYF.

In nucleotides, the CDR3 is TGTGCCAGCAGTTTGATTAGCAATCAGCCCCAGCATTTT. Translation gives CASSLISNQPQHF. This chain connects TRBV27 to TRBJ1-5; D gene unclear. This CDR3 has 13 amino acids. V lost 3 bases and J 0 bases, leaving 3 bases between the germline ends. Looked up from germline, CDR1 is MNHEY and CDR2 is SMNVEV (reference sequence).

This chain links TRBV4-1 with TRBJ2-7, with D possibly matching TRBD2 (6 bases). The germline V and J ends were trimmed by 1 base and 3 bases, with 13 bases remaining between them. The CDR3 contains 15 residues. Germline V gene lookup returns CDR1 MGHRA and CDR2 YSYEKL. The DNA for the CDR3 is TGCGCCAGCAGCCAAGGTGGCGGGGCGGTCTACGAGCAGTACTTC. This sequence encodes CASSQGGGAVYEQYF.

In its sample, this clone was seen once. The gene calls are TRBV2 and TRBJ1-2; D is possibly TRBD1 (5 bases). This CDR3 spans 12 amino acids. Germline V CDR1 and CDR2: SNHLY, FYNNEI. V lost 6 bases, J lost 8 bases, and 13 bases lay in between. The CDR3 region is CASRMVQGGYTF. The CDR3 region has the DNA TGTGCCAGCAGGATGGTGCAGGGAGGCTACACCTTC.

This chain joins TRBV7-2 and TRBJ2-7, with D unresolved. The CDR3 is 17 amino acids. Germline assignment: CDR1 SGHTA and CDR2 FQGNSA. Trimming stripped 3 bases from V and 3 bases from J, with 21 bases between. CDR3 DNA sequence: TGTGCCAGCAGCTTGGAGATTCCGGGCAAAGGGTTCTACGAGCAGTACTTC. Amino acid sequence: CASSLEIPGKGFYEQYF.

V usage is TRBV27 and J usage is TRBJ2-7; TRBD1 matches 9 bases. Germline-derived CDR1 and CDR2 are MNHEY and SMNVEV (reference sequence). This CDR3 is 15 amino acids long. With V trimmed by 3 bases and J by 6 bases, 9 bases remained unmatched. In DNA form, the CDR3 reads TGTGCCAGCAGTTTTACTGGGACAGGGCTACTCGAGCAGTACTTC. It yields the protein CASSFTGTGLLEQYF.

The chain uses TRBV2 and TRBJ1-1; TRBD1 aligns across 7 bases. Germline assignment: CDR1 SNHLY and CDR2 FYNNEI. The CDR3 totals 15 residues. V gave up 7 bases and J gave up 0 bases; unmatched junction bases: 8. CDR3 residues: CASNPTGPVNTEAFF. The CDR3 DNA is TGTGCCAGCAACCCGACAGGGCCAGTGAACACTGAAGCTTTCTTT.

CDR3 sequence reads: CASSQEGAYGYTF. The CDR3 DNA follows: TGTGCCAGCAGCCAAGAAGGGGCCTATGGCTACACCTTC. The rearrangement uses TRBV3-1 (or the pseudogene TRBV3-2) and TRBJ1-2, with a weak D call TRBD1 (5 bases). Germline CDR1 is LGHDT and CDR2 is YNNKEL (reference sequence). The CDR3 covers 13 residues. The V gene lost 0 bases and the J gene lost 4 bases, with 6 bases spanning the gap.

The rearrangement joins TRBV5-1 to TRBJ2-1, with D perhaps matching TRBD2 (6 bases). In germline, CDR1 is SGHRS, CDR2 YFSETQ. Trimming removed 0 bases from V and 8 bases from J, with 12 bases in between. This CDR3 has 14 amino acids. The CDR3 DNA reads as TGCGCCAGCAGCTTGGCCGGGACTCTCGATGAGCAGTTCTTC. This translates into CASSLAGTLDEQFF.

This clone came up once. The chain combines TRBV4-2 with TRBJ2-2, with TRBD1 matching 9 bases. Losses at the gene ends were 3 bases for V and 0 bases for J; bases not matched to a gene: 2. The CDR3 contains 16 residues. The V gene's germline CDR1 is LGHNA and CDR2 YNFKEQ. The CDR3 region is CASSQDRGTNTGELFF. In nucleotides, the CDR3 is TGTGCCAGCAGCCAGGACAGGGGAACGAACACCGGGGAGCTGTTTTTT.

This chain links TRBV18 with TRBJ2-1; no definite D call. This CDR3 is built from 14 residues. Trimming pared 0 bases from V and 7 bases from J, leaving 10 bases between. Germline V gene data show CDR1 as KGHSH and CDR2 as LQKENI. The DNA of the CDR3 is TGTGCCAGCTCACCACCAGCAGCCAAGAATGAGCAGTTCTTC. Protein sequence: CASSPPAAKNEQFF.

The chain is built from TRBV9 and TRBJ2-3, with TRBD2 matching 9 bases. Trimming took 0 bases from V and 1 from J; bases not matched to a gene: 6. CDR1 SGDLS and CDR2 YYNGEE come from the germline V gene. The CDR3 is made up of 17 amino acids. CDR3 in DNA: TGTGCCAGCAGCGTAGTGGGCGGGGGGGCAGGCACAGATACGCAGTATTTT. Protein product: CASSVVGGGAGTDTQYF.

The chain uses TRBV4-3 and TRBJ1-2; 8 nucleotides match TRBD1. The CDR3 consists of 16 residues. The V segment lost 0 bases and the J segment 6 bases; nucleotides outside the gene matches: 9. CDR1 is LGHNA, CDR2 YSLEER, per germline. The CDR3 here is CASSQDRGRTGHGYTF. CDR3 DNA sequence: TGCGCCAGCAGCCAAGATAGGGGCCGGACAGGGCATGGCTACACCTTC.

The sample holds many counts of this clone. The chain has TRBV4-3 and TRBJ1-2; D may be TRBD1 (5 bases). This CDR3 contains 16 residues. The V and J ends lost 0 bases and 7 bases respectively, with 18 bases between them. Germline CDR1 is LGHNA and CDR2 is YSLEER. For the CDR3, the DNA is TGCGCCAGCAGCCAAGATGGGGGTCACCCTATCCTTGGCTACACCTTC. Protein: CASSQDGGHPILGYTF.

The chain has TRBV7-2 and TRBJ2-6; 9 bases fit TRBD1. CDR1 is SGHTA and CDR2 is FQGNSA in the germline V gene. Trimming at V came to 0 bases and at J to 1 base, leaving 1 base not matched to a gene. The CDR3 extends over 17 amino acids. CDR3 DNA sequence: TGTGCCAGCAGCTTAGCGGGACAGGGTTCTGGGGCCAACGTCCTGACTTTC. The encoded protein is CASSLAGQGSGANVLTF.

This clone has just a few counts. CDR3 protein: CASSRLSAMPSTDTQYF. The CDR3 nucleotides are TGTGCCAGCAGCCGCCTGTCCGCCATGCCTAGCACAGATACGCAGTATTTT. J is TRBJ2-3 and V is TRBV4-2; D gene unclear. CDR1 LGHNA and CDR2 YNFKEQ come from the germline V gene. The CDR3 loop spans 17 amino acids. Trimming took off 4 bases at V and 0 bases at J, with 17 bases between the two ends.

This clone has only one observation. The V call is TRBV19, the J call TRBJ1-2; tentatively, D is TRBD1 (6 bases). Germline CDR1 reads LNHDA; CDR2 reads SQIVND (reference sequence). V was shortened by 1 base and J by 4 bases, with 10 bases between the two germline ends. This CDR3 contains 14 residues. The chain's CDR3 is CASSIVGDTYGYTF. DNA for the CDR3: TGTGCCAGTAGTATAGTAGGGGACACCTATGGCTACACCTTC.